The T cell receptor beta chain described here comes from a study of blood T cell repertoires in COVID-19. The study recruited people aged roughly 18 to 100 years across more than 20 US areas. The CDR3 loop spans 13 amino acids. Germline V CDR1 and CDR2: MNHEY, SVGAGI. J gave up 4 bases and V 6 bases, and 5 bases lay outside the gene matches. Generated by immunoSEQ multiplex PCR, the TCRdb table keeps only in-frame clones and is missing some. The sample has approximately 160,000 clones; less than 90% are singletons. The rearrangement joins TRBV6-5 to TRBJ1-1, with 7 bases that match TRBD1. This clonotype was obtained from a woman between 45 and 60 years old who had recovered from COVID-19. Sequencing was done on a sample of PBMCs or T cells enriched from blood (not recorded which). This chain's CDR3 is CASRRQGITEAFF. The CDR3 nucleotides are TGTGCCAGCAGAAGACAGGGTATCACTGAAGCTTTCTTT.